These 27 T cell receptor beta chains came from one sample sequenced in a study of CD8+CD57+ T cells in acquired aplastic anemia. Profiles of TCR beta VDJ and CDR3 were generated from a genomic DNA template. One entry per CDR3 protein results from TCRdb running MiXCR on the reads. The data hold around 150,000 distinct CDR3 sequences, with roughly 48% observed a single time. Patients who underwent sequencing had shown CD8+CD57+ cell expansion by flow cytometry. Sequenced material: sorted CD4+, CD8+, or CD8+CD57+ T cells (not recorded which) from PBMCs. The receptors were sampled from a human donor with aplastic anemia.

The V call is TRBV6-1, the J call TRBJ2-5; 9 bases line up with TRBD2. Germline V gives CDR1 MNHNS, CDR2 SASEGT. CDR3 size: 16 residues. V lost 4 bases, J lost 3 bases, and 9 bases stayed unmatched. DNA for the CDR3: TGTGCCAGCAGTGTTCTAGCGGGAATTAATAAAGAGACCCAGTACTTC. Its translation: CASSVLAGINKETQYF.

This CDR3 is CSAMRASPLHF. The CDR3 DNA follows: TGCAGTGCCATGAGGGCCTCACCCCTCCACTTT. The rearrangement joins TRBV20-1 to TRBJ1-6; D remains unclear. Germline-derived CDR1 and CDR2 are DFQATT and SNEGSKA (reference sequence). The V end was cut by 6 bases, the J end by 10 bases, with 10 bases between. This CDR3 has 11 residues.

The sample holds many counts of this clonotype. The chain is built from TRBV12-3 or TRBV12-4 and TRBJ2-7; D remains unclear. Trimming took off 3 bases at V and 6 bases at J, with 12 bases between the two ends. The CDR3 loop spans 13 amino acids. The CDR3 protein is CASSFIGSGEQYF. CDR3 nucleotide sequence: TGTGCCAGCAGTTTTATCGGATCGGGCGAGCAGTACTTC.

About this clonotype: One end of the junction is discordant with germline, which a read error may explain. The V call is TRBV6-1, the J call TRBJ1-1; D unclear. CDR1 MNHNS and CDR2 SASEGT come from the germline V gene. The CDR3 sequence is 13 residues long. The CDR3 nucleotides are TGTGCCAGCAGTACTAAAGGGAACACTGAAGCCTTCTTT. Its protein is CASSTKGNTEAFF.

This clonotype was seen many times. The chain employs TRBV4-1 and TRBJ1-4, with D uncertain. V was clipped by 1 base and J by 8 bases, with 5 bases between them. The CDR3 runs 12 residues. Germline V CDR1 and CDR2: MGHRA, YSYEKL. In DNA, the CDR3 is TGCGCCAGCAGCCAAGTGCAAGAAAAACTGTTTTTT. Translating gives CASSQVQEKLFF.

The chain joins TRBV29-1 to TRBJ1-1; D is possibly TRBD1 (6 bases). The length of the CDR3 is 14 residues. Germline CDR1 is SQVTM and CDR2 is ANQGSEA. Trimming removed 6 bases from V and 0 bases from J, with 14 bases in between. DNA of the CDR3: TGCAGCGTGCCGACAGGAAAGATGAACACTGAAGCTTTCTTT. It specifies CSVPTGKMNTEAFF.

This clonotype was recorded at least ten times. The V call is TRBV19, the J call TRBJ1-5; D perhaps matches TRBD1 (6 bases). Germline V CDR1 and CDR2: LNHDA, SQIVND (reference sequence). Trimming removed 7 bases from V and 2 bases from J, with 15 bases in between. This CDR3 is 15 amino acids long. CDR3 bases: TGTGCCAGTACTAGGCCAGGGGACGGCAATCAGCCCCAGCATTTT. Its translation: CASTRPGDGNQPQHF.

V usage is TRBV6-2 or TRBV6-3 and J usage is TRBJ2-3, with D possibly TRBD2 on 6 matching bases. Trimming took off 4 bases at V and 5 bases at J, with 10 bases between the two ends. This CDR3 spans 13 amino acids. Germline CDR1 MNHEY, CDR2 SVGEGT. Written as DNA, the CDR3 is TGTGCCAGCAGTTCGGGACTGCTAGATACGCAGTATTTT. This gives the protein CASSSGLLDTQYF.

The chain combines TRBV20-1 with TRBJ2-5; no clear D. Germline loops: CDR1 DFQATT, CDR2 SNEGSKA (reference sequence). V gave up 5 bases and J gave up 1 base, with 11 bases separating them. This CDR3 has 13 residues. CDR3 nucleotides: TGCAGTGCTCTTACGGGTCTCCAAGAGACCCAGTACTTC. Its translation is CSALTGLQETQYF.

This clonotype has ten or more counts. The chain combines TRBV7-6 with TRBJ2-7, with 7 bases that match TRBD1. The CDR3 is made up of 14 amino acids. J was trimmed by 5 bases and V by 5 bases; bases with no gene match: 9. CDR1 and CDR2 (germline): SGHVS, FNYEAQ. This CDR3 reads CASSPRTGRDEQYF. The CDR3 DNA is TGTGCCAGCAGCCCTCGGACAGGTCGCGACGAGCAGTACTTC.

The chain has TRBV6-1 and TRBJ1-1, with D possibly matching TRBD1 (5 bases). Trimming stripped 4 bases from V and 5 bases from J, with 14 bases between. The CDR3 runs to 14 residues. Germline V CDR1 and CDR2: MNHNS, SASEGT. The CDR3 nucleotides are TGTGCCAGCAGTGGAGAGGGGCGGAGGACTGAAGCTTTCTTT. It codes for CASSGEGRRTEAFF.

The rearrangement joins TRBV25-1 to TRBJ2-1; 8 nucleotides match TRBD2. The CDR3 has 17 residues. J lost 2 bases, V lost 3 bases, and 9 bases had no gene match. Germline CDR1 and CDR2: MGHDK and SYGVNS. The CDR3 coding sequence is TGTGCCAGCAGTGATGGTCGGGGGGGTTACCCCTACAATGAGCAGTTCTTC. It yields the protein CASSDGRGGYPYNEQFF.

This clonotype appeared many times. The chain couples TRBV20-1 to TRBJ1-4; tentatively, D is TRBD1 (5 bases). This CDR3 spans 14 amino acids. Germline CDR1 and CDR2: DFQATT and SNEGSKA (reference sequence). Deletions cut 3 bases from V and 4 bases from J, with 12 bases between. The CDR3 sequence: CSASRTRVNEKLFF. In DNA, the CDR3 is TGCAGTGCTAGTCGGACAAGGGTTAATGAAAAACTGTTTTTT.

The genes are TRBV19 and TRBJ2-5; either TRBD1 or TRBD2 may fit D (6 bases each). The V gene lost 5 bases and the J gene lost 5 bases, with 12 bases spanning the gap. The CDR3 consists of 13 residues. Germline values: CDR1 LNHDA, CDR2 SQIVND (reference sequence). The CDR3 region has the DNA TGTGCCAGTAGTTGGGGGGCCGGGGAGACCCAGTACTTC. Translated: CASSWGAGETQYF.

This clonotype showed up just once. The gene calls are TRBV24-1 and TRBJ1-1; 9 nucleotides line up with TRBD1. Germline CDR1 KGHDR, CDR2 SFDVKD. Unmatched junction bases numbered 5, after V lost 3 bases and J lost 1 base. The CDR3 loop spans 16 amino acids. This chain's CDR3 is CATSDTSDRGNTEAFF. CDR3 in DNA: TGTGCCACCAGTGATACATCGGACAGGGGGAACACTGAAGCTTTCTTT.

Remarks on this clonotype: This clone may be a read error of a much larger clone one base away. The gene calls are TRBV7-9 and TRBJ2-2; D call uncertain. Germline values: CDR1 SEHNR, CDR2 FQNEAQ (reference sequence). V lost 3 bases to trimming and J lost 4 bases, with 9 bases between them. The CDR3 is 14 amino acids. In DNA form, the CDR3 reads TGTGCCAGCAGCTTCCTGGTAGGCACCGGGGAGCTGTTTTTT. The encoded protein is CASSFLVGTGELFF.

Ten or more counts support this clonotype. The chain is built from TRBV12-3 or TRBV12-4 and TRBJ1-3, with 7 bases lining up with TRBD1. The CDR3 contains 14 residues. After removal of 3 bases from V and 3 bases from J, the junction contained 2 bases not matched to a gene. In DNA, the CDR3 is TGTGCCAGCAGTTTCCAGGGGGTTGGAAACACCATATATTTT. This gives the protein CASSFQGVGNTIYF.

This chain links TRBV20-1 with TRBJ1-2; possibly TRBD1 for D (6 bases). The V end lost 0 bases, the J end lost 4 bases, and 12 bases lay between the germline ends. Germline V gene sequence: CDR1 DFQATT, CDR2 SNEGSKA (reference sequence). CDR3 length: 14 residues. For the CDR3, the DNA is TGCAGTGCTAGAGATCTGGACAGCCTCTATGGCTACACCTTC. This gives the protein CSARDLDSLYGYTF.

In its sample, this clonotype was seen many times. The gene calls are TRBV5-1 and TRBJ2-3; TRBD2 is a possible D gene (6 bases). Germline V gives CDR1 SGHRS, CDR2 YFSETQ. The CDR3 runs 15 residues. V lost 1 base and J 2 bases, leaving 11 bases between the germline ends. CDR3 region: CASSLLAGSTDTQYF. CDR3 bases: TGCGCCAGCAGCTTGTTGGCGGGATCCACAGATACGCAGTATTTT. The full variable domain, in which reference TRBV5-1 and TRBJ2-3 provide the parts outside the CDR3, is KAGVTQTPRYLIKTRGQQVTLSCSPISGHRSVSWYQQTPGQGLQFLFEYFSETQRNKGNFPGRFSGRQFSNSRSEMNVSTLELGDSALYLCASSLLAGSTDTQYFGPGTRLTVL.

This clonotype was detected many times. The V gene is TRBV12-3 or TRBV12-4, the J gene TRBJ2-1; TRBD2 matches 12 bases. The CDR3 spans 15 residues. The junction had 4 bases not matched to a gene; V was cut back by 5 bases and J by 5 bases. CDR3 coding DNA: TGTGCCAGCAGTCCGGGACTAGCGGGCCACAATGAGCAGTTCTTC. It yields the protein CASSPGLAGHNEQFF.

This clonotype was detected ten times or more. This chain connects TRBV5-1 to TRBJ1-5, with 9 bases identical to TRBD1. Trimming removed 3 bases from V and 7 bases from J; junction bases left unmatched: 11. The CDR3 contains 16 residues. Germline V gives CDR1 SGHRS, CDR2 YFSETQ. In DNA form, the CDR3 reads TGCGCCAGCAGCTACTCCGGGACAGGGTTGGGCCAGCCCCAGCATTTT. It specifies CASSYSGTGLGQPQHF.

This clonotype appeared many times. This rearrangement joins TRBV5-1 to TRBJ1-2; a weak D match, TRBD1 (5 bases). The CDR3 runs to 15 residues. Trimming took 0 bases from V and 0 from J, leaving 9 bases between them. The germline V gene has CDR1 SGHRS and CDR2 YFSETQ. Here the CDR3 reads CASSLADRANYGYTF. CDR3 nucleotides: TGCGCCAGCAGCTTGGCTGACAGAGCTAACTATGGCTACACCTTC.

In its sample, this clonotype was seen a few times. The CDR3 region has the DNA TGTGCCACCAGTGACGGAGGACAGGGTAATCAGCCCCAGCATTTT. Encoded protein: CATSDGGQGNQPQHF. The chain combines TRBV24-1 with TRBJ1-5; TRBD1 agrees at 8 bases. Looked up from germline, CDR1 is KGHDR and CDR2 is SFDVKD. The trim removed 4 bases at V and 4 bases at J, leaving 5 bases unmatched. This CDR3 is built from 15 residues.

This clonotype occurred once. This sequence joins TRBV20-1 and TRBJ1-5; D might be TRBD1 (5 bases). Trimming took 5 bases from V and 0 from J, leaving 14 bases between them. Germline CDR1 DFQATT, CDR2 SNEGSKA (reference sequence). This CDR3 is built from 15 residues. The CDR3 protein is CSAPDSQHSNQPQHF. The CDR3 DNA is TGCAGTGCTCCCGACAGCCAGCATAGCAATCAGCCCCAGCATTTT.

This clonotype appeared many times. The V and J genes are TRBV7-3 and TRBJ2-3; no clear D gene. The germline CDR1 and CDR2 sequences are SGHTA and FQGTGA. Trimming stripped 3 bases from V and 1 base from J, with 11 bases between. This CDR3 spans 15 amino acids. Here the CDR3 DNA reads TGTGCCAGCAGCTTTCACCTTGACGGCACAGATACGCAGTATTTT. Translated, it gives CASSFHLDGTDTQYF. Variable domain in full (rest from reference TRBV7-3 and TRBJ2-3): GAGVSQTPSNKVTEKGKYVELRCDPISGHTALYWYRQSLGQGPEFLIYFQGTGAADDSGLPNDRFFAVRPEGSVSTLKIQRTERGDSAVYLCASSFHLDGTDTQYFGPGTRLTVL.

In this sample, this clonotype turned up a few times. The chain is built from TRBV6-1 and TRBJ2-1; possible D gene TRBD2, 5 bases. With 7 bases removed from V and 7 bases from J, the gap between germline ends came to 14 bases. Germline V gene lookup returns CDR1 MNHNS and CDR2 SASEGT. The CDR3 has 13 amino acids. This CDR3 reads CASNRGEGNEQFF. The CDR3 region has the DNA TGTGCCAGCAATCGGGGAGAAGGTAATGAGCAGTTCTTC.

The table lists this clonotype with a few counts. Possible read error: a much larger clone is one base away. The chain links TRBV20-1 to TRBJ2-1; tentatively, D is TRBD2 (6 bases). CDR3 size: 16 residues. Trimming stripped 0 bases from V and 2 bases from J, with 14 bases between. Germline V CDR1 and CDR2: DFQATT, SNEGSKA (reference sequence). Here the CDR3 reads CSARESGSATYNEQFF. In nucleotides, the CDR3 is TGCAGTGCTAGAGAGAGCGGGTCTGCTACCTACAATGAGCAGTTCTTC.